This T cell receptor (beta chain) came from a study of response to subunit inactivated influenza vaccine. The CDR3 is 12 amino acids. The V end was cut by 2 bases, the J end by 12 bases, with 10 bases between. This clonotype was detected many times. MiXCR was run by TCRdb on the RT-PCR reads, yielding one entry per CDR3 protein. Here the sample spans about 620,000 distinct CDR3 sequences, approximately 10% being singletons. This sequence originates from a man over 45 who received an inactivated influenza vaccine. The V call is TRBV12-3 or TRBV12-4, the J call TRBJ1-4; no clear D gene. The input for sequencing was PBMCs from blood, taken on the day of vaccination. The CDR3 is CASSLNHLQLFF. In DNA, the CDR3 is TGTGCCAGCAGTTTAAACCACCTCCAACTGTTTTTT.